This is a list of T cell receptor beta chains from one sample in a study of vaccination effects on CD4 cells after COVID-19. These receptors have no known antigen. Profiling relied on immunoSEQ multiplex PCR, and the TCRdb table lists in-frame clones only, not all of them. Among tens of thousands of clones, roughly 81% were seen once, and the ten largest hold around 14%. Sequenced material: CD4+ T cells from PBMCs cultured without peptide, taken after COVID-19 vaccination. The source is a human donor who received a COVID-19 vaccine. The CDR3 runs from the conserved cysteine through the conserved F or W. A D gene is named only where the DNA matches it firmly. Some rows have no size entry. The others give once, few or many, or a class for an expanded clone.

d_call	clone_size	v_call	j_call	cdr3_aa	cdr3_nt
TRBD2	.	TRBV27	TRBJ2-3	CASSLKRGPSDTQYF	TGTGCCAGCAGTTTGAAGCGGGGGCCTTCAGATACGCAGTATTTT
TRBD1	.	TRBV10-3	TRBJ1-1	CAISQTTGPNTEAFF	TGTGCCATCAGTCAGACGACAGGGCCGAACACTGAAGCTTTCTTT
.	.	TRBV15	TRBJ1-1	CATSMGRLNTEAFF	TGTGCCACCAGCATGGGACGGCTGAACACTGAAGCTTTCTTT
TRBD1	.	TRBV18	TRBJ1-4	CASSQHRGEKLFF	TGTGCCAGCTCACAACACAGGGGTGAAAAACTGTTTTTT
.	medium-sized	TRBV12-3/TRBV12-4	TRBJ2-1	CASSLAGLGEQFF	TGTGCCAGCAGTTTAGCCGGACTCGGGGAGCAGTTCTTC
TRBD2	.	TRBV4-2	TRBJ2-3	CASSQEWRGGADTQYF	TGTGCCAGCAGCCAAGAATGGCGGGGGGGGGCAGATACGCAGTATTTT
.	.	TRBV7-2	TRBJ2-7	CASSLAGTYEQYF	TGTGCCAGCAGCTTGGCGGGGACCTACGAGCAGTACTTC
TRBD2	.	TRBV9	TRBJ2-1	CASSVGSGNEQFF	TGTGCCAGCAGCGTAGGTAGCGGGAATGAGCAGTTCTTC
TRBD1	once	TRBV18	TRBJ2-7	CASSRTGAPSEQYF	TGTGCCAGCTCAAGGACAGGGGCGCCCTCCGAGCAGTACTTC
TRBD1	once	TRBV28	TRBJ1-1	CASTQGGARGNTEAFF	TGTGCCAGCACCCAGGGGGGGGCTCGGGGGAACACTGAAGCTTTCTTT
TRBD2	few	TRBV7-8	TRBJ2-5	CASSLTSGGALETQYF	TGTGCCAGCAGCTTAACTAGCGGGGGGGCGTTAGAGACCCAGTACTTC
.	.	TRBV25-1	TRBJ2-5	CASSEGFITRGETQYF	TGTGCCAGCAGTGAGGGGTTTATTACCCGGGGGGAGACCCAGTACTTC
.	.	TRBV15	TRBJ1-5	CATSRDLVGSGQPQHF	TGTGCCACCAGCAGAGATTTGGTAGGGTCCGGTCAGCCCCAGCATTTT
.	.	TRBV7-9	TRBJ2-5	CASSLATGGIRQETQYF	TGTGCCAGCAGCTTAGCGACCGGAGGGATTAGACAAGAGACCCAGTACTTC
TRBD2	.	TRBV6-5	TRBJ2-4	CACKRDLAKNIQYF	TGTGCCTGCAAGCGGGACCTAGCCAAAAACATTCAGTACTTC
.	.	TRBV18	TRBJ1-1	CASSPNPGLMNTEAFF	TGTGCCAGCTCGCCGAACCCGGGACTGATGAACACTGAAGCTTTCTTT
TRBD1	.	TRBV30	TRBJ1-1	CAWSSEKLRQGAFF	TGTGCCTGGAGTTCAGAAAAGCTTCGACAGGGAGCTTTCTTT
.	once	TRBV14	TRBJ1-2	CASSQGRGAYGYTF	TGTGCCAGCAGCCAGGGTCGAGGGGCCTATGGCTACACCTTC
.	.	TRBV29-1	TRBJ1-1	CSVVRAVSVHTEAFF	TGCAGCGTTGTACGTGCGGTGTCGGTCCACACTGAAGCTTTCTTT
.	once	TRBV7-9	TRBJ2-3	CASSLGGASTDTQYF	TGTGCCAGCAGCTTAGGGGGGGCCTCCACAGATACGCAGTATTTT
.	.	TRBV18	TRBJ2-3	CASSPSGRTDTQYF	TGTGCCAGCTCACCTTCCGGACGGACAGATACGCAGTATTTT
.	.	TRBV5-1	TRBJ2-5	CASSLGAGVQETQYF	TGCGCCAGCAGCTTGGGGGCAGGGGTCCAAGAGACCCAGTACTTC
TRBD1	.	TRBV28	TRBJ1-2	CASSSGQGYTF	TGTGCCAGCAGTTCGGGACAGGGATACACCTTC
.	.	TRBV7-2	TRBJ1-5	CASSLEAASNQPQHF	TGTGCCAGCAGCTTAGAGGCCGCTAGCAATCAGCCCCAGCATTTT
TRBD2	few	TRBV29-1	TRBJ2-3	CSVQTVAGRTDTQYF	TGCAGCGTTCAAACCGTAGCGGGACGCACAGATACGCAGTATTTT
.	.	TRBV5-1	TRBJ1-3	CASSLERFSSGNTIYF	TGCGCCAGCAGCTTGGAAAGGTTCAGCTCTGGAAACACCATATATTTT
TRBD2	.	TRBV30	TRBJ2-3	CAWSLAGGTDTQYF	TGTGCCTGGAGTCTAGCGGGGGGCACAGATACGCAGTATTTT
.	.	TRBV7-9	TRBJ2-7	CASSFRSYEQYF	TGTGCCAGCAGCTTCCGATCCTACGAGCAGTACTTC
TRBD1	.	TRBV7-2	TRBJ2-7	CASSIDRGPYEQYF	TGTGCCAGCAGCATCGACAGGGGCCCCTACGAGCAGTACTTC
TRBD1	.	TRBV20-1	TRBJ2-2	CSASYAGGLFLLNNTGELFF	TGCAGTGCTAGTTACGCAGGGGGCCTTTTCCTCTTAAATAACACCGGGGAGCTGTTTTTT
.	.	TRBV14	TRBJ2-7	CASSQENYEQYF	TGTGCCAGCAGCCAAGAAAACTACGAGCAGTACTTC